The entry that follows covers one TCR beta chain sequence. Its antigen specificity is not known. Library creation used 5' RACE. Preparation of each TCR library used 3,500 to 4,500 ng of total RNA. cDNA was synthesized with SMARTScribe reverse transcriptase in eight separate reactions per sample. During cDNA synthesis, unique molecular identifiers containing a 6-nucleotide sample barcode were introduced by template switching. Two nested PCRs of 16 and 9 cycles amplified the TCRalpha and TCRbeta cDNA, and bead purification followed each PCR. Before amplification, the cDNA was treated with uracil DNA-glycosylase and purified using the QIAquick PCR purification kit. The second PCR added Illumina TruSeq-compatible adapters along with sample-specific barcodes. Library quality and concentration were checked on TapeStation and Qubit, and libraries were pooled at around 5 ng each. Pooled libraries were sequenced on an Illumina HiSeq2500 single-index Rapid Run with 2 x 100 bp reads and custom sequencing primers. For the original study's pipeline: UMI-based consensus assembly with MiGEC version 1.2.6 was used to correct PCR and sequencing errors. V(D)J alignment, clonotype assembly and CDR3 extraction were performed with MiXCR version 2.1.1. Gene usage, clonotype sharing and MAIT/NKT TCR abundance were normalised by analysing the top 1000, 10 000 and 20 000 clonotypes per sample. After downsampling to 27 000 UMIs, diversity was calculated as the inverse Simpson index using the vegan R package. Paired Mann-Whitney U tests were applied to discordant twin pairs, and Benjamini-Hochberg correction was used for multiple testing. Each CDR3 protein sequence appears as one entry after TCRdb reprocessed the reads, and no DNA is included. The V and J calls and clone size are TCRdb's, not the authors'. The table held for this sample gives approximately 150,000 distinct CDR3 sequences. The ten largest make up around 7% of the sample.

CDR1 is given as SGHRS and CDR2 as YFSETQ, both from the germline V gene. The CDR3 covers 13 residues, taking in both the cysteine and the phenylalanine. No DNA sequence is on record. This sample stems from a study of monozygotic twins with inflammatory bowel disease (dated by TCRdb to about 2019). General notes on the study: The complete study included about 30 monozygotic twin pairs: 19 IBD-discordant Danish pairs and nine German pairs, of which four were IBD-concordant and five were IBD-discordant. The search for disease-associated traits relied mainly on comparing IBD patients with their genetically identical healthy co-twins within discordant pairs. Each individual had, on average, about 151 000 unique TCRalpha sequences and 181 000 unique TCRbeta sequences available for analysis.

From each donor, an approximately 2.4 ml peripheral blood sample was drawn into PAXgene tubes and stored at -80 degrees C. Total RNA was isolated from whole blood with the PAXgene blood miRNA kit on an automated QIAcube, without T cell sorting. Peripheral blood from monozygotic twin pairs who were concordant or discordant for inflammatory bowel disease underwent deep TCRalpha and TCRbeta repertoire profiling using unique molecular barcoding. Smoking habits were recorded for all twin pairs, and each individual was classified as a current, former or never smoker. The full study reports these points: Differing immunosuppressive treatments among patients may have added background noise and inter-individual variability to the repertoires. No difference in repertoire similarity was observed between concordant and discordant twins, possibly owing to limited statistical power. A decrease in TCRbeta repertoire diversity, as measured by inverse Simpson index, was observed in IBD patients compared with their healthy co-twins. The analysis was unable to tell different T cell subtypes apart. IBD patients shared fewer clonotypes with other individuals than healthy twins did, most markedly in patients showing signs of disease activity. The results gave no support for a single strong signal or clonotype linked to IBD.

Sequencing input: blood. This chain joins TRBV5-1 to TRBJ2-7. This TCR was sampled from a human donor with ulcerative colitis or Crohn's disease, or a healthy co-twin of an affected twin (not recorded which). The CDR3 protein: CASSLDSDYEQYF.